This T cell receptor beta chain was sequenced during a study of cytomegalovirus exposure and HLA in healthy donors. Study summary: Ancestry clustering placed about 80% of more than 350 genotyped donors in the Caucasian-associated cluster. Study-wide results and caveats: Associated with HLA alleles at 0.05 false discovery rate in a later analysis were about 17,000 TCR beta sequences. Around 160 TCR beta chains were listed as cytomegalovirus-associated.

Donors consisted of healthy bone marrow donors. With 0 bases clipped from V and 2 bases from J, the junction kept 2 bases outside the gene matches. The germline gives CDR1 SGHRS, CDR2 YFSETQ. The CDR3 extends over 14 amino acids. PCR involved 60 Vbeta and 13 Jbeta primers. Clones were read by immunoSEQ multiplex PCR, and TCRdb kept only the in-frame ones, dropping some. In the table there are around 85,000 clones, nearly 80% of which are singletons. As regards this clone: Its antigen is unidentified.

This TCR came from a woman between 50 and 59 years old in good health and CMV-seropositive. The V gene is TRBV5-1, the J gene TRBJ2-7, with 7 bases aligning to TRBD1. Sequencing used PBMCs. The CDR3 DNA reads as TGCGCCAGCAGCTTGGAGGGACAGCCCTACGAGCAGTACTTC. This encodes CASSLEGQPYEQYF.